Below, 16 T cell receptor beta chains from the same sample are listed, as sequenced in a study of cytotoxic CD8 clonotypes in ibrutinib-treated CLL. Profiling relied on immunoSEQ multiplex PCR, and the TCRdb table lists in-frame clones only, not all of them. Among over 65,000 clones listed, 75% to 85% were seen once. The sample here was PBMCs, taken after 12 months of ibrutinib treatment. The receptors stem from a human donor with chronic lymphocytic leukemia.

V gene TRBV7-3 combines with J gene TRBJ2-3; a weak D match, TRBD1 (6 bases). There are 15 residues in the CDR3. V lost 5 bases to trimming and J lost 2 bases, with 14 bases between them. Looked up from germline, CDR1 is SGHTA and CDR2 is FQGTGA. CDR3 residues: CASSPNDRPTDTQYF. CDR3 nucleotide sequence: TGTGCCAGCAGCCCTAACGACAGGCCCACAGATACGCAGTATTTT.

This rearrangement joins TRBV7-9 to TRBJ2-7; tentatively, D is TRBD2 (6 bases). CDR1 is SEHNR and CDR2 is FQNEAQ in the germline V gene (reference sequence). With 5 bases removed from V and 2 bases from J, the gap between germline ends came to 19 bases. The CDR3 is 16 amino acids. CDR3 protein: CASSPLGTSTPYEQYF. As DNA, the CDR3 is TGTGCCAGCAGCCCCCTCGGGACTTCAACCCCCTACGAGCAGTACTTC.

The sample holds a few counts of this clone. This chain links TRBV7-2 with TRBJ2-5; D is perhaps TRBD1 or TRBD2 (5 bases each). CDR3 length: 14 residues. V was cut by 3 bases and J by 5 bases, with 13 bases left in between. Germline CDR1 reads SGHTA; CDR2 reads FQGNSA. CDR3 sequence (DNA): TGTGCCAGCAGCTTGAGGGGCCCCAGGGAGACCCAGTACTTC. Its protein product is CASSLRGPRETQYF.

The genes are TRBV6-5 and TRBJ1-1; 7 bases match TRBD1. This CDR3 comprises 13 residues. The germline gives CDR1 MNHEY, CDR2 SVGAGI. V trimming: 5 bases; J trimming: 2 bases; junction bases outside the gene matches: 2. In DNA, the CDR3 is TGTGCCAGCAGTGACAGGGCCAACACTGAAGCTTTCTTT. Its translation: CASSDRANTEAFF.

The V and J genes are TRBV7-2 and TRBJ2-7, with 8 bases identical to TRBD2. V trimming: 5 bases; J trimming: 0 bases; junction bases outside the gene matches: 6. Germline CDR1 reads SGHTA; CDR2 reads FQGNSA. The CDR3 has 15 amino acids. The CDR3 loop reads CASSPPGGSSYEQYF. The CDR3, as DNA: TGTGCCAGCAGCCCCCCGGGGGGGAGCTCCTACGAGCAGTACTTC.

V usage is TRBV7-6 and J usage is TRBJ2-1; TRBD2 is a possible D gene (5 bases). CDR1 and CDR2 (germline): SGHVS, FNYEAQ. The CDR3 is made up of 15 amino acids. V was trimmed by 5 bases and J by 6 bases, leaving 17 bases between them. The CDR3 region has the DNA TGTGCCAGCAGCCCACTAGAGGTGGAGGCCAATGAGCAGTTCTTC. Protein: CASSPLEVEANEQFF.

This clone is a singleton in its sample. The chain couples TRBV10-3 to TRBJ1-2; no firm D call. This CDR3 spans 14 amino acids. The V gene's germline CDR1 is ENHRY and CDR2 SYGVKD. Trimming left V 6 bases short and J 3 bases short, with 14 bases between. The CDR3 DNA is TGTGCCATCAGACTTGGACTGACCGACTATGGCTACACCTTC. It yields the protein CAIRLGLTDYGYTF.

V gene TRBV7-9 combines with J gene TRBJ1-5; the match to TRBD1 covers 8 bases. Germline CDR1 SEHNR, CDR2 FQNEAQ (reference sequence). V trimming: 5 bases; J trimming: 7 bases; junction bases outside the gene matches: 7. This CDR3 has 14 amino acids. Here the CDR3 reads CASSATGEYQPQHF. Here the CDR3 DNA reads TGTGCCAGCAGCGCGACAGGGGAGTACCAGCCCCAGCATTTT.

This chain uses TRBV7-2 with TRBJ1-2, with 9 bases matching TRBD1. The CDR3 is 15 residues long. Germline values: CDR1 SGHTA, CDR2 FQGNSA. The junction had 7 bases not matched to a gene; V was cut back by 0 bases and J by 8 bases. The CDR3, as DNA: TGTGCCAGCAGCTTAGCGCTGGGACAGGGACGGGGCTACACCTTC. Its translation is CASSLALGQGRGYTF.

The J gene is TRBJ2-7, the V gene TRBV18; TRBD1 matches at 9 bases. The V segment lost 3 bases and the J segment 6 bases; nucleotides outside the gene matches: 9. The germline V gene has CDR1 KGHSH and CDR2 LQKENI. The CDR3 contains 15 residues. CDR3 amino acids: CASSPRQGGGGEQYF. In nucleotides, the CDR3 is TGTGCCAGCTCACCGCGACAGGGGGGCGGAGGCGAGCAGTACTTC.

The CDR3 is CASTPLTGMGYTF. The CDR3 coding sequence is TGTGCCAGTACCCCCCTGACAGGGATGGGCTACACCTTC. The rearrangement joins TRBV19 to TRBJ1-2; 7 bases are a match to TRBD1. CDR1 is LNHDA and CDR2 is SQIVND in the germline V gene (reference sequence). The CDR3 extends over 13 amino acids. After removal of 7 bases from V and 8 bases from J, the junction contained 10 bases not matched to a gene.

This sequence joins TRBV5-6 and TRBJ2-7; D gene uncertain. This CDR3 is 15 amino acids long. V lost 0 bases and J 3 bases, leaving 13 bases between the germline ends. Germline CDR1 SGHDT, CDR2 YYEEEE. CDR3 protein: CASSLDGPAYYEQYF. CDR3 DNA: TGTGCCAGCAGCTTGGACGGGCCGGCCTACTACGAGCAGTACTTC.

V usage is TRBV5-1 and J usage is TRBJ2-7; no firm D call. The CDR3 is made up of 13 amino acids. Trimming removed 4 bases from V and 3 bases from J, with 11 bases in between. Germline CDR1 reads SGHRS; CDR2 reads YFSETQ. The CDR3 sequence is CASSVETNYEQYF. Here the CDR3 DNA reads TGCGCCAGCAGCGTGGAGACCAACTACGAGCAGTACTTC.

CDR3 sequence (DNA): TGCGCCAGCAGCTCCGGGGCGACAAATGAGCAGTTCTTC. This sequence encodes CASSSGATNEQFF. This rearrangement joins TRBV5-1 to TRBJ2-1; D is possibly TRBD1 or TRBD2 (5 bases each). V lost 3 bases, J lost 7 bases, and 11 bases lay in between. The CDR3 covers 13 residues. CDR1 is SGHRS and CDR2 is YFSETQ in the germline V gene. The full variable domain, with the rest looked up from reference TRBV5-1 and TRBJ2-1, is KAGVTQTPRYLIKTRGQQVTLSCSPISGHRSVSWYQQTPGQGLQFLFEYFSETQRNKGNFPGRFSGRQFSNSRSEMNVSTLELGDSALYLCASSSGATNEQFFGPGTRLTVL.

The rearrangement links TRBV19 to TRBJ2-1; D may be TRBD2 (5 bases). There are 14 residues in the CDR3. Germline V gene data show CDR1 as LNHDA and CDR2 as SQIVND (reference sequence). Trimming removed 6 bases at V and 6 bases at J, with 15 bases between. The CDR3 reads CASRGSQTGNEQFF. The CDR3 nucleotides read TGTGCCAGTAGGGGGAGCCAGACGGGCAATGAGCAGTTCTTC. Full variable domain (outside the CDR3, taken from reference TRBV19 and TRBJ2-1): DGGITQSPKYLFRKEGQNVTLSCEQNLNHDAMYWYRQDPGQGLRLIYYSQIVNDFQKGDIAEGYSVSREKKESFPLTVTSAQKNPTAFYLCASRGSQTGNEQFFGPGTRLTVL.

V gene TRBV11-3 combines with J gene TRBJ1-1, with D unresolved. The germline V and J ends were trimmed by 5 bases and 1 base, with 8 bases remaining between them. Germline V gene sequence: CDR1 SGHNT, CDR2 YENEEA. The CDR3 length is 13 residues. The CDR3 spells CASSLPGNTEAFF. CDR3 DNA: TGTGCCAGCAGCCTTCCGGGGAACACTGAAGCTTTCTTT.